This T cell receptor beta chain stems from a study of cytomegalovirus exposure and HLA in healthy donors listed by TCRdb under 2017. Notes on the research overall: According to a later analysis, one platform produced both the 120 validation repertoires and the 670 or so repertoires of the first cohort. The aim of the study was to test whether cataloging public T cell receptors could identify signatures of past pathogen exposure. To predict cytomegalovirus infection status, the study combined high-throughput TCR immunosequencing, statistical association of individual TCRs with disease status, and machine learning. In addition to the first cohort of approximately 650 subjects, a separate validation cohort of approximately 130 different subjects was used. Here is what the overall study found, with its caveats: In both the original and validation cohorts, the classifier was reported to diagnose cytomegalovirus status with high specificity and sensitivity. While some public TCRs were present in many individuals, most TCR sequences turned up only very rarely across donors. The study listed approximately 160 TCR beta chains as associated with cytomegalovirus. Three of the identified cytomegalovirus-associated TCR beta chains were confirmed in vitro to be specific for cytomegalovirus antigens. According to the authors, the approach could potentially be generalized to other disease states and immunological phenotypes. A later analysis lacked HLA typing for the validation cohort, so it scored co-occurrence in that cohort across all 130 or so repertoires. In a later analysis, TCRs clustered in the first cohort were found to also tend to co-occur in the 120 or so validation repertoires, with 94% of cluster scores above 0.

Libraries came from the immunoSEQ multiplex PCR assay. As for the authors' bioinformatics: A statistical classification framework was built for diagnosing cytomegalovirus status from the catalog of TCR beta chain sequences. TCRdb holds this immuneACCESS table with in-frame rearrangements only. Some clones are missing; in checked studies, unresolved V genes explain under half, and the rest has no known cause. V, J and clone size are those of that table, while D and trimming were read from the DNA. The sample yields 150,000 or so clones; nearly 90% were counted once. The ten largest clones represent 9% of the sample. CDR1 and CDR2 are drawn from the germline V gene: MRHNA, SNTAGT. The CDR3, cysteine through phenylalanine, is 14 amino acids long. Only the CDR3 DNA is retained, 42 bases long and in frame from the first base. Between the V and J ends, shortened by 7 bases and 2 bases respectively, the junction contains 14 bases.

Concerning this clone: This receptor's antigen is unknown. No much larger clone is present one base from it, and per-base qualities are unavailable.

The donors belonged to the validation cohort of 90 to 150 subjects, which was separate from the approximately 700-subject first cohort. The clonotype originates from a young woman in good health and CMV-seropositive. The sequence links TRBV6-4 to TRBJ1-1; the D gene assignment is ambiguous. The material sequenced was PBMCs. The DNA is TGTGCCAGCACCCCCCCATCAGGAAACACTGAAGCTTTCTTT. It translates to CASTPPSGNTEAFF.